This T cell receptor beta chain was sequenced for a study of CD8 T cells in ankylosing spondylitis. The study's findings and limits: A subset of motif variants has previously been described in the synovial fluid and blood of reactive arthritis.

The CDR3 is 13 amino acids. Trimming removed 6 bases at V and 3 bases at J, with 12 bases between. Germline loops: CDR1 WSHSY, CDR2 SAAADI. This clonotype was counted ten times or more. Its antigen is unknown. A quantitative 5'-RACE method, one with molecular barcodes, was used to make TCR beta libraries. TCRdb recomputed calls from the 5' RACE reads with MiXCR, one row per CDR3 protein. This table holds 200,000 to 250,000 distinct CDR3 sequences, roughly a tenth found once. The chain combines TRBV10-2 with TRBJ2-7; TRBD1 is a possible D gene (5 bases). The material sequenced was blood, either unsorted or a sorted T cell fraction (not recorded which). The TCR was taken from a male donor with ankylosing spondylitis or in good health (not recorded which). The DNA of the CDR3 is TGCGCCAGCAGAGACAGTAATGTCTACGAGCAGTACTTC. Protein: CASRDSNVYEQYF.